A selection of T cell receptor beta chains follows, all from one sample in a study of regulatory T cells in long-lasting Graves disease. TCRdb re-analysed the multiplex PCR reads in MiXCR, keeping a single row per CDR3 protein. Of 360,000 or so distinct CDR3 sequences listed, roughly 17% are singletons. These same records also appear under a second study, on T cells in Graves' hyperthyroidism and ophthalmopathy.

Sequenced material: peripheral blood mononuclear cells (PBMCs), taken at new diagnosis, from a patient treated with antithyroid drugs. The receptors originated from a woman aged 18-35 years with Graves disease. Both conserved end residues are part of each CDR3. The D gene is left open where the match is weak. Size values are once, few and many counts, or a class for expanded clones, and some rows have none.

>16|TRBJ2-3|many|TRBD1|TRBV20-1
CSASLTGGYGTDTQYF
TGCAGTGCTAGCCTAACAGGGGGCTATGGCACAGATACGCAGTATTTT
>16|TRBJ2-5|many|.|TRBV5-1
CASSLSGGPAGETQYF
TGCGCCAGCAGCTTATCGGGGGGCCCAGCGGGAGAGACCCAGTACTTC
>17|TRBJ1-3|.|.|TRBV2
CASRRTGGKVSGNTIYF
TGTGCCAGCAGGCGGACCGGGGGGAAAGTCTCTGGAAACACCATATATTTT
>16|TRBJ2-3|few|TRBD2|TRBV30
CAWSLGLGAGSDTQYF
TGTGCCTGGAGTCTGGGACTAGGAGCGGGATCAGATACGCAGTATTTT
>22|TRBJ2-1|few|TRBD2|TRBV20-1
CSARRGGPLAGGVEPSYNEQFF
TGCAGTGCTAGAAGGGGGGGTCCACTAGCGGGAGGGGTGGAGCCCTCCTACAATGAGCAGTTCTTC
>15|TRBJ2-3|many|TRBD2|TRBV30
CAWSFSGGGTDTQYF
TGTGCCTGGAGTTTTTCGGGAGGGGGCACAGATACGCAGTATTTT
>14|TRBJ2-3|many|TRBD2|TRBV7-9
CASSFRLAEDTQYF
TGTGCCAGCAGCTTTAGACTAGCGGAGGATACGCAGTATTTT
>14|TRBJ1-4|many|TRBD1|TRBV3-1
CASSQQGRNERLFF
TGTGCCAGCAGTCAACAGGGGAGGAATGAAAGACTGTTTTTT
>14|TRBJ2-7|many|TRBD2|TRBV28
CASSSAGGIREQYF
TGTGCCAGCAGTAGCGCGGGAGGGATCCGCGAGCAGTACTTC
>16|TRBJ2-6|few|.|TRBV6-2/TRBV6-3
CASSEPRGAGANVLTF
TGTGCCAGCAGTGAACCTAGGGGCGCTGGGGCCAACGTCCTGACTTTC
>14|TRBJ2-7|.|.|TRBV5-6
CASSLGAGLYEQYF
TGTGCCAGCAGCTTGGGGGCGGGCCTCTACGAGCAGTACTTC
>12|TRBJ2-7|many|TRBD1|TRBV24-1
CATMDRDYEQYF
TGTGCCACCATGGACAGGGACTACGAGCAGTACTTC
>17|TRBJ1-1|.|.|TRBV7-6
CASSQDITTALNTEALF
TGTGCCAGCAGCCAAGATATAACAACAGCTCTGAACACTGAAGCTCTCTTT
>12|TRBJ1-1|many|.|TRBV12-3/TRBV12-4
CASIRMNTEAFF
TGTGCCAGCATCCGCATGAACACTGAAGCTTTCTTT
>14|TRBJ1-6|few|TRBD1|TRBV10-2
CAGGQGARDSPLHF
TGCGCCGGGGGACAGGGGGCGCGGGATTCACCCCTCCACTTT
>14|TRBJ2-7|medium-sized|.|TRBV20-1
CSARDLEGAYEQYF
TGCAGTGCTAGAGATCTTGAGGGGGCCTACGAGCAGTACTTC